This T cell receptor beta chain is from a study of shared clonotypes between healthy human individuals. In the study overall: A couple of women and a few men aged 18 to 49 made up the donors. Each donor had three CD4 naive, three CD4 memory, two CD8 naive and one CD8 memory plate.

Study outcomes and limitations: In the sorted subsets, rarefaction showed sequencing was incomplete despite large depth.

Germline V gives CDR1 KGHSH, CDR2 LQKENI. V was clipped by 2 bases and J by 0 bases; unmatched bases: 2. This CDR3 contains 15 residues. In the case of this clone: Its target is not known.

At the deep level, the assay was run. Sequencing was performed with immunoSEQ multiplex PCR; in TCRdb, only in-frame clones are kept and a portion is missing. The table shows more than 2 million clones, with more than 90% occurring only once. The rearrangement uses TRBV18 and TRBJ2-3; 7 bases line up with TRBD1. The clonotype was recovered from a man aged 18 to 29 in good health. Sequences were obtained from naive CD4+ T cells sorted from blood. Subset here: CD45RA+ positively selected. The DNA for the CDR3 is TGTGCCAGCTCACCATACAGGGGAAGCACAGATACGCAGTATTTT. Translating it yields CASSPYRGSTDTQYF.